This T cell receptor beta chain derives from a study of blood T cell repertoires in COVID-19. Measured with immunoSEQ multiplex PCR; TCRdb has only the in-frame clones, and not every one. The sample contains about 280,000 clones, 75% to 90% of which appear only once. Everyone who took part was roughly 18 to 89 years old, and they came from 20 to 25 US areas. What the recovered Cohort 3 donors had was two negative PCRs, clearance, or symptom resolution. V gave up 0 bases and J gave up 5 bases, with 8 bases separating them. Germline-derived CDR1 and CDR2 are SGHVS and FNYEAQ. The CDR3 length is 15 residues. This clone was detected once.

The chain uses TRBV7-6 and TRBJ1-6; D ambiguous. This sequence was found in a woman between 45 and 65 years old who had recovered from COVID-19. Sequencing input: PBMCs or T cells enriched from blood (not recorded which). CDR3 region: CASSLAGVNNSPLHF. For the CDR3, the DNA is TGTGCCAGCAGCTTAGCCGGGGTCAATAATTCACCCCTCCACTTT.